This T cell receptor (beta chain) emerged from a study of T-cell memory formation after mild COVID-19. Study as a whole: Clusters of TCRs were largely donor specific. Findings and caveats of the study: For second-wave clones that peaked at day 37, SARS-CoV-2 specificity went unverified. CD4/CD8 balance held among clones contracting day 15 to 85, and later expanders leaned CD4+.

5'RACE with constant-segment primers yielded barcoded, UMI-tagged TCR alpha and TCR beta cDNA libraries. Via MiXCR, TCRdb re-called the 5' RACE reads, giving one row per CDR3 protein. Among 200,000 to 250,000 distinct CDR3 sequences listed, 8.5% to 9.5% were seen once. CDR1 is SGDLS and CDR2 is YYNGEE in the germline V gene. V dropped 0 bases and J dropped 3 bases, with 10 bases sitting between them. This CDR3 is 14 amino acids long. Regarding this clonotype: What it binds is unknown.

Specimen: PBMCs or a T cell subset sorted from them (not recorded which). The receptor was derived from a man between 18 and 35 years old who had mild COVID-19 (a few samples of this study predate the infection). Cell type and time point are not known. This sequence joins TRBV9 and TRBJ2-7; D is unclear. CDR3 coding DNA: TGTGCCAGCAGCGTAGCCGGTCGAGACTACGAGCAGTACTTC. This encodes CASSVAGRDYEQYF.